This TCR beta chain was recorded in a study of identical twins. V lost 8 bases, J lost 1 base, and 23 bases lay in between. In germline, CDR1 is MNHEY, CDR2 SMNVEV (reference sequence). The CDR3 sequence is 17 residues long. TCRdb re-derived calls from the 5' RACE reads in MiXCR, one entry per CDR3 protein. The table has under 800,000 distinct CDR3 sequences, roughly 20% seen once; the top ten hold 4% to 5.5%. These data also featured in a second study, about T cells expressing NK-cell markers. As that report states: All TCR beta repertoires analysed originated from sorted CD3+CD56+NKG2C+, CD3+CD56+NKG2C- and CD3+CD56-NKG2C+ T cells. The authors sequenced eight donors, of whom seven were HCMV-seropositive and one was seronegative. Five to seven of the donors carried dominant NKG2C+ clonotypes that took up roughly 1.0-7.0% of their CD8+ T cells.

Sequencing was done on a sample of PBMCs. This sequence was found in a woman aged 18 to 35 in good health. The chain links TRBV27 to TRBJ2-5, with TRBD2 as a possible D gene (5 bases). The chain's CDR3 is CASGPRVTGLAQETQYF. The CDR3 region has the DNA TGTGCCAGCGGCCCCCGGGTCACGGGCCTAGCCCAAGAGACCCAGTACTTC.